The 10 T cell receptor beta chains in this list originate from one sample, sequenced in a study of tumor and adjacent non-tumor tissue in lung cancer. The template was RNA from unsorted bulk tissue. More than 3 cm separated this lung sample from the edge of the tumor. A modified ARM-PCR protocol with three rounds of nested PCR amplified TCRbeta. TCRdb independently ran MiXCR on the multiplex PCR reads; one entry per CDR3 protein. The table has 40,000 to 45,000 distinct CDR3 sequences, roughly three fifths seen once. Sequencing was carried out using distant non-tumor lung tissue. The receptors derive from a woman aged 40 to 49 with non-small cell lung cancer.

This clonotype was recorded at least ten times. The chain uses TRBV5-6 and TRBJ2-7, with no clear D. This CDR3 has 15 amino acids. The V end was cut by 4 bases, the J end by 2 bases, with 16 bases between. From germline, CDR1 is SGHDT and CDR2 YYEEEE. CDR3 region: CASSLTSLTTYEQYF. The CDR3 bases are TGTGCCAGCAGCCTAACCTCCCTTACGACCTACGAGCAGTACTTC.

As concerns this clonotype: The junction departs from the called germline gene at one end, perhaps through a read error. The chain links TRBV6-1 to TRBJ2-3, with D perhaps matching TRBD2 (5 bases). Germline loops: CDR1 MNHNS, CDR2 SASEGT. The CDR3 length is 16 residues. CDR3: CASSEDPGGSTDTQYF. CDR3 nucleotides: TGTGCCAGTAGTGAAGACCCCGGAGGAAGCACAGATACGCAGTATTTT.

On this clonotype: Its ends do not fully match the called genes, so a read error is possible. The rearrangement uses TRBV4-1 and TRBJ2-7; weak D call: TRBD2 (6 bases). The CDR3 is 16 amino acids. Germline values: CDR1 MGHRA, CDR2 YSYEKL. This CDR3 is CTSSQNPSTGVYEQYF. CDR3 DNA sequence: TGCACCAGCAGCCAAAACCCGTCGACGGGAGTCTACGAGCAGTACTTC.

Remarks on this clonotype: Because the CDR3 is missing its conserved closing phenylalanine or tryptophan, this is likely a read error. V usage is TRBV4-1 and J usage is TRBJ2-1; 7 positions agree with TRBD2. The CDR3 is 17 amino acids. Trimming removed 0 bases from V and 7 bases from J; junction bases left unmatched: 12. CDR1 is MGHRA, CDR2 YSYEKL, per germline. This CDR3 is CASSQDRLAGVRNEQFL. The DNA for the CDR3 is TGCGCCAGCAGCCAAGACCGCCTCGCGGGAGTGAGAAATGAGCAGTTCCTC.

On this clonotype itself: One junction end disagrees with the germline gene, perhaps due to a read error. This rearrangement joins TRBV6-2 or TRBV6-3 to TRBJ2-1; weak D call: TRBD2 (7 bases). In germline, CDR1 is MNHEY, CDR2 SVGEGT. The CDR3 totals 14 residues. The CDR3 here is CASCLGGADNEEFF. DNA of the CDR3: TGTGCCAGCTGTTTAGGGGGGGCAGACAATGAGGAGTTCTTC.

The sample holds a few counts of this clonotype. This chain's CDR3 is CASNPGEGPYEQYF. In nucleotides, the CDR3 is TGTGCCAGCAACCCCGGAGAGGGTCCCTACGAGCAGTACTTC. V and J are TRBV11-3 and TRBJ2-7; D perhaps matches TRBD2 (5 bases). The germline gives CDR1 SGHNT, CDR2 YENEEA. Trimming shortened V by 7 bases and J by 2 bases, and 15 bases separated the two germline ends. This CDR3 is built from 14 residues.

The chain has TRBV6-5 and TRBJ1-1, with D possibly matching TRBD1 (5 bases). Looked up from germline, CDR1 is MNHEY and CDR2 is SVGAGI. V was clipped by 9 bases and J by 11 bases, with 16 bases between them. This CDR3 has 11 residues. The chain's CDR3 is CASYRYTDAFF. DNA of the CDR3: TGTGCCAGTTACAGGTACACAGATGCTTTCTTT.

For this clonotype: The CDR3 end shows no conserved phenylalanine or tryptophan, and so a read error is likely. The chain couples TRBV29-1 to TRBJ2-1, with 9 nucleotides matching TRBD2. Per the germline V gene, CDR1 is SQVTM and CDR2 is ANQGSEA. The CDR3 sequence is 17 residues long. The V segment lost 7 bases and the J segment 0 bases; nucleotides outside the gene matches: 13. CDR3: CSAEGLACTSSYNEQFS. DNA of the CDR3: TGCAGCGCTGAGGGACTAGCTTGCACCAGCTCCTACAATGAGCAGTTCTCC.

A remark on this clonotype: This sequence may be a read error, since a much larger clone differs from it by one base. V is TRBV4-2 and J is TRBJ2-7, with TRBD2 as a possible D gene (7 bases). CDR3 length: 15 amino acids. The germline V gene encodes CDR1 LGHNA and CDR2 YNFKEQ. CDR3 sequence reads: CANSREREGDYEQYF. CDR3 coding DNA: TGTGCCAACAGCCGGGAGAGGGAGGGGGACTACGAGCAGTACTTC.

A remark on this clonotype: Germline is not matched at one junction end, which may reflect a read error. This chain uses TRBV2 with TRBJ2-1; D may be TRBD2 (5 bases). Germline V CDR1 and CDR2: SNHLY, FYNNEI. The CDR3 is 14 amino acids. CDR3 sequence reads: CTSIRTGSYNEQFF. The DNA of the CDR3 is TGTACCAGCATTCGGACTGGCTCCTACAATGAGCAGTTCTTC.